A selection of T cell receptor beta chains follows, all from one sample in a study of blood T cell repertoires in COVID-19. Data came from immunoSEQ multiplex PCR; TCRdb stores just in-frame clones and leaves some out. The profile shows 350,000 to 500,000 clones, 70% to 90% of them singletons. Sequenced input: PBMCs or T cells enriched from blood (not recorded which). Source of these receptors: a woman aged 18-29 years who had been exposed to COVID-19. CDR3s include the opening cysteine and the closing phenylalanine or tryptophan. The D gene is left open where the match is weak. The listing skips clone size in some rows; elsewhere it reads once, few, many or a size class.

length,J,V,D,size,DNA,CDR3
13,TRBJ2-7,TRBV3-1/TRBV3-2,.,.,TGTGCCAGCAGCCTGACTAGGGGCCCCGAGCAGTACTTC,CASSLTRGPEQYF
14,TRBJ1-2,TRBV28,.,.,TGTGCCAGCAGTGGACAGATACCGAACTATGGCTACACCTTC,CASSGQIPNYGYTF
13,TRBJ1-1,TRBV13,.,.,TGTGCCAGCAGCTTAGAAGGGGTTCCTGAAGCTTTCTTT,CASSLEGVPEAFF
15,TRBJ1-3,TRBV10-1,.,few,TGCGCCAGCAGTGACAGGGGAATCTCTGGAAACACCATATATTTT,CASSDRGISGNTIYF
12,TRBJ1-5,TRBV6-1,.,.,TGTGCCAGCAGTGAATATGATCAGCCCCAGCATTTT,CASSEYDQPQHF
15,TRBJ2-7,TRBV5-5,.,.,TGTGCCAGCAGCTTGGCAGCAGGGGAATCCTACGAGCAGTACTTC,CASSLAAGESYEQYF
16,TRBJ1-1,TRBV5-4,TRBD1,.,TGTGCCAGCAGCTTAGACTCTACCGGGACAGGGGGCCCTGTTCTCTTT,CASSLDSTGTGGPVLF
15,TRBJ1-1,TRBV14,.,.,TGTGCCAGCAGCCAAAATAGTGCATCTACGAGCGAAGCTTTCTTT,CASSQNSASTSEAFF
20,TRBJ2-1,TRBV27,TRBD2,.,TGTGCCAGCAGACAACGATCTAGGGGACTAGCGGGCCGATTCTACAATGAGCAGTTCTTC,CASRQRSRGLAGRFYNEQFF
13,TRBJ2-1,TRBV28,.,.,TGTGCCTCCAGGCAACCCTCCTACAATGAGCAGTTCTTC,CASRQPSYNEQFF
15,TRBJ2-3,TRBV29-1,.,.,TGCAGCGGGAGGGACGGTCACCATAGCACAGATACGCAGTATTTT,CSGRDGHHSTDTQYF
16,TRBJ1-5,TRBV5-1,TRBD1,.,TGCGCCAGCAGCGCCCACAGGGGGGAGAATAGTCAGCCCCAGCATTTT,CASSAHRGENSQPQHF
14,TRBJ2-2,TRBV11-2,.,.,TGTGCCAGCAGCTTACAGGGTGGAACCGGGGAGCTGTTTTTT,CASSLQGGTGELFF
14,TRBJ2-2,TRBV30,TRBD1,.,TGTGCCTGGAGCAGACAGGGATACACCGGGGAGCTGTTTTTT,CAWSRQGYTGELFF
15,TRBJ1-5,TRBV4-1,TRBD1,.,TGCGCCAGCAGCCAACCCGGGACAGGGGCTCAGCCCCAGCATTTT,CASSQPGTGAQPQHF
14,TRBJ2-7,TRBV27,TRBD2,.,TGTGCCAGCAGACCGGGGGGTACCCGCTACGAGCAGTACTTC,CASRPGGTRYEQYF
17,TRBJ1-1,TRBV15,TRBD1,.,TGTGCCACCAGCAGGGAAGTCCCGGGACAGGGGGCGATTGAAGCTTTCTTT,CATSREVPGQGAIEAFF
17,TRBJ2-1,TRBV27,.,few,TGTGCCAGCCAACCCCCGGTGCGGGCTGACTCCTACAATGAGCAGTTCTTC,CASQPPVRADSYNEQFF
17,TRBJ2-7,TRBV14,TRBD2,.,TGTGCCAGCAGCCAAACACCGGGACTAGCGGGGAACTACGAGCAGTACTTC,CASSQTPGLAGNYEQYF
14,TRBJ1-4,TRBV28,.,.,TGTGCCAGCAGCACCGGGGGGTTTAATGAAAAACTGTTTTTT,CASSTGGFNEKLFF
13,TRBJ1-1,TRBV28,TRBD1,.,TGTGCCAGCTCTCAAGGGGGCCGGACTGAAGCTTTCTTT,CASSQGGRTEAFF
17,TRBJ1-3,TRBV5-4,TRBD1,.,TGTGCCAGCAGCGTCGGGACAGGGGGCGATCCCGGAAACACCATATATTTT,CASSVGTGGDPGNTIYF
16,TRBJ2-4,TRBV7-8,.,.,TGTGCCAGCAGCTTAGCTCGGGGGAATACAAAAAACATTCAGTACTTC,CASSLARGNTKNIQYF
16,TRBJ2-1,TRBV5-1,.,.,TGCGCCAGCAGCCTAGGGGGATACGGAGGTTACAATGAGCAGTTCTTC,CASSLGGYGGYNEQFF
13,TRBJ1-2,TRBV18,TRBD1,.,TGTGCCAGCGCGCCGGACAGGGGGGATGGCTACACCTTC,CASAPDRGDGYTF
16,TRBJ1-5,TRBV5-1,.,.,TGCGCCAGCAGCAGGGACCCCGGGGGTAGCAATCAGCCCCAGCATTTT,CASSRDPGGSNQPQHF
16,TRBJ2-6,TRBV15,.,.,TGTGCCACCAGCAGAGAAGGGGGCTCTGGGGCCAACGTCCTGACTTTC,CATSREGGSGANVLTF
13,TRBJ2-7,TRBV27,.,.,TGTGCCAGCAGTTCAGGACTAATCTACGAGCAGTACTTC,CASSSGLIYEQYF
14,TRBJ2-7,TRBV11-2,TRBD1,once,TGTGCCAGCAGCGGGACGCTGACAGGGCCCGAGCAGTACTTC,CASSGTLTGPEQYF
15,TRBJ2-7,TRBV7-9,TRBD1,.,TGTGCCAGCAGCTGGGGGGGGACAGGGATTTACGAGCAGTACTTC,CASSWGGTGIYEQYF
19,TRBJ2-2,TRBV7-2,TRBD1,few,TGTGCCAGCAGTCACCGTAGACCGGGACAGGGGGCGAACACCGGGGAGCTGTTTTTT,CASSHRRPGQGANTGELFF
14,TRBJ1-1,TRBV27,.,.,TGTGCCAGCAGTTTGTCAGGGGTCAACACTGAAGCTTTCTTT,CASSLSGVNTEAFF
19,TRBJ2-7,TRBV28,TRBD2,.,TGTGCCAGCAGTTCATATCGCGGGACTAGCGGGAGAGCCTTCTACGAGCAGTACTTC,CASSSYRGTSGRAFYEQYF
15,TRBJ2-3,TRBV24-1,.,.,TGTGCCACCAGGATGGCTGCAGGGGACACAGATACGCAGTATTTT,CATRMAAGDTDTQYF
16,TRBJ1-5,TRBV7-2,TRBD1,.,TGTGCCAGCAGCCTGGGGACAGGGAATGGCAATCAGCCCCAGCATTTT,CASSLGTGNGNQPQHF
15,TRBJ2-1,TRBV19,TRBD2,.,TGTGCACATCCCATCCGGGAGGGCCACTACAATGAGCAGTTCTTC,CAHPIREGHYNEQFF
15,TRBJ2-1,TRBV11-2,.,.,TGTGCCAGCAGCTTTGCGGAGGTAGCCTACAATGAGCAGTTCTTC,CASSFAEVAYNEQFF
11,TRBJ2-1,TRBV28,.,.,TGTGCCAGCAGTTCGATCAGTGAGCAGTTCTTC,CASSSISEQFF
17,TRBJ1-5,TRBV24-1,.,.,TGTGCCACCACCTTCCGGCAGGGGTCTTATAGCAATCAGCCCCAGCATTTT,CATTFRQGSYSNQPQHF
15,TRBJ2-3,TRBV18,.,.,TGTGCCAGCTCATTGGGACTCGCCGGCACAGATACGCAGTATTTT,CASSLGLAGTDTQYF
15,TRBJ2-1,TRBV4-2,TRBD2,.,TGTGCCAGCAGCCAAGCTAGCGGGGCGAACAATGAGCAGTTCTTC,CASSQASGANNEQFF
15,TRBJ2-7,TRBV28,TRBD1,.,TGTGCCAGCACTAAACCCGGGACAGGGGCCTACGAGCAGTACTTC,CASTKPGTGAYEQYF
16,TRBJ1-2,TRBV10-3,TRBD1,.,TGTGCCATCAGTGGAGGACAGGGACCGTCTAACTATGGCTACACCTTC,CAISGGQGPSNYGYTF
20,TRBJ2-1,TRBV24-1,TRBD2,.,TGTGCCACCAGTGATCCCCTGGGAGGGTCGACTAGCGGAGCCTACAATGAGCAGTTCTTC,CATSDPLGGSTSGAYNEQFF
15,TRBJ1-5,TRBV4-1,TRBD1,.,TGCGCCAGCAGCCAAGACAGGGGGCCCTATCAGCCCCAGCATTTT,CASSQDRGPYQPQHF
14,TRBJ1-2,TRBV5-1,.,.,TGCGCCAGCAGCTTAGAGGCATTAGACTATGGCTACACCTTC,CASSLEALDYGYTF
13,TRBJ1-3,TRBV29-1,TRBD1,.,TGCAGCGTAGGACAGGAAGCTGGAAACACCATATATTTT,CSVGQEAGNTIYF
15,TRBJ2-3,TRBV4-2,.,few,TGTGCCAGCAGCCAAGTTCTGGGGAGTACAGATACGCAGTATTTT,CASSQVLGSTDTQYF
15,TRBJ1-6,TRBV6-1,TRBD1,.,TGTGCCAGCAGTGAATTGGAACAGGGGAGCGCACCCCTCCACTTT,CASSELEQGSAPLHF